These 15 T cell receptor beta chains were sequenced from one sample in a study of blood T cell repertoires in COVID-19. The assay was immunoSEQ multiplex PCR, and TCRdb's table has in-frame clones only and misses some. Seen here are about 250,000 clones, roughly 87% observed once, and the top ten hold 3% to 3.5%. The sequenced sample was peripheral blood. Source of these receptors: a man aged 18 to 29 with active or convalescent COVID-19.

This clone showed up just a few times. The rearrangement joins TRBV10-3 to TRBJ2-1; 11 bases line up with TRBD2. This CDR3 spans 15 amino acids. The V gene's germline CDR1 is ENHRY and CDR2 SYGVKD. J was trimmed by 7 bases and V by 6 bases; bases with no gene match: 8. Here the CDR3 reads CAIRHGTSGTNEQFF. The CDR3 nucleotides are TGTGCCATCAGACATGGGACTAGCGGTACTAATGAGCAGTTCTTC.

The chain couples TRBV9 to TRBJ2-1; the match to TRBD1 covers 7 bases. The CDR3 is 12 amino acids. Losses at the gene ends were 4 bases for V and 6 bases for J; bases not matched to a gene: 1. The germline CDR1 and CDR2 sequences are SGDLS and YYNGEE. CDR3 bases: TGTGCCAGCAGCTCAGGGGGCAATGAGCAGTTCTTC. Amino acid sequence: CASSSGGNEQFF.

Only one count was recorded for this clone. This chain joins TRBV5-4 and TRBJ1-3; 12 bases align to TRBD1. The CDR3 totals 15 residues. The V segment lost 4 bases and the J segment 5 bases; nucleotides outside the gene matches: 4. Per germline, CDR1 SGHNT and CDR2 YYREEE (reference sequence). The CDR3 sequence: CASSPGTGGRNTIYF. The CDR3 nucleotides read TGTGCCAGCAGCCCCGGGACAGGGGGCCGAAACACCATATATTTT.

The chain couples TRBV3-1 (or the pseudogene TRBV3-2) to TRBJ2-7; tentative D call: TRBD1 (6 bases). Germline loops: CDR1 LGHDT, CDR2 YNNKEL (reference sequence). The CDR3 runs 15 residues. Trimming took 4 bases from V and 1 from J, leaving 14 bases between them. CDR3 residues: CASSPTIGGSYEQYF. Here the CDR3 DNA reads TGTGCCAGCAGCCCTACAATAGGGGGTTCCTACGAGCAGTACTTC.

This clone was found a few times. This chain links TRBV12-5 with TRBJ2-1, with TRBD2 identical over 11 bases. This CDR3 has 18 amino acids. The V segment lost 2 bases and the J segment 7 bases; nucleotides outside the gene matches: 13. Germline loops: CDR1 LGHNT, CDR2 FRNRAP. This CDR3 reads CASGLTAPSGRFSNEQFF. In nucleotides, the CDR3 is TGTGCTAGTGGTTTGACCGCTCCTAGCGGGAGGTTTAGTAATGAGCAGTTCTTC.

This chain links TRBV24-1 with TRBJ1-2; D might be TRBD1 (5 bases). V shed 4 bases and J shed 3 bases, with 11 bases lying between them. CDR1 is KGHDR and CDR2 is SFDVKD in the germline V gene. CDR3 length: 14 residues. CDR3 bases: TGTGCCACCAGTGAGGCGGGACGGCACTATGGCTACACCTTC. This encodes CATSEAGRHYGYTF.

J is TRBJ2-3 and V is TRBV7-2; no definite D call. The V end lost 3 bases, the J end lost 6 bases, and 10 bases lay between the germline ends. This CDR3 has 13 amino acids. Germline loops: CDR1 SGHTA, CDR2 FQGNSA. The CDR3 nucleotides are TGTGCCAGCAGCTTTACAACCCTGGATACGCAGTATTTT. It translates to CASSFTTLDTQYF.

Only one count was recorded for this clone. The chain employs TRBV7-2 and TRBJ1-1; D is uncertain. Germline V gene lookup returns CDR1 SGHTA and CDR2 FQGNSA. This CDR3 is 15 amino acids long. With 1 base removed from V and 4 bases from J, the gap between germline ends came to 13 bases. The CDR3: CASSLVLAGSTEAFF. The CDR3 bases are TGTGCCAGCAGCTTAGTTTTGGCAGGAAGCACTGAAGCTTTCTTT.

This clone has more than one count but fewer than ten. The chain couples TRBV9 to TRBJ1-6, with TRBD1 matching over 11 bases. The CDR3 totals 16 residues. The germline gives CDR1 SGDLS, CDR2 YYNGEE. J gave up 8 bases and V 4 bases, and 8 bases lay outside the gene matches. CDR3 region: CASSPRTGGADSPLHF. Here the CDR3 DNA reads TGTGCCAGCAGCCCCCGGACAGGGGGCGCGGATTCACCCCTCCACTTT.

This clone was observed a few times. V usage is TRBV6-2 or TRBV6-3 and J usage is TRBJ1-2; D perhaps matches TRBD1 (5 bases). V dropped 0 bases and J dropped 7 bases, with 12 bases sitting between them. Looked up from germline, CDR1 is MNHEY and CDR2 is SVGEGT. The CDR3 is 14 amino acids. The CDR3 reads CASSYSGQGSGYTF. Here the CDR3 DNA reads TGTGCCAGCAGTTACTCGGGCCAGGGCAGTGGCTACACCTTC.

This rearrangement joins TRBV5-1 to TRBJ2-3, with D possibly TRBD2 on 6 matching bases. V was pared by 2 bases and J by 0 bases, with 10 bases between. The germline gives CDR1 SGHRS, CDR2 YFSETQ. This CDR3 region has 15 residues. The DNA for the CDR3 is TGCGCCAGCAGCTTAGACGGGGGAAGCACAGATACGCAGTATTTT. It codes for CASSLDGGSTDTQYF.

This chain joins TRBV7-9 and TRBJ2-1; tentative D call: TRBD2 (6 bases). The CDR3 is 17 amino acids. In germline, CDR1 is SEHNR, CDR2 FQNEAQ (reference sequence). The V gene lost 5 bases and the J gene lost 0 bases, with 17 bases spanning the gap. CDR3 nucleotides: TGTGCCAGCAGCCATACTAGCCCCTATAGCTCCTACAATGAGCAGTTCTTC. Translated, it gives CASSHTSPYSSYNEQFF.

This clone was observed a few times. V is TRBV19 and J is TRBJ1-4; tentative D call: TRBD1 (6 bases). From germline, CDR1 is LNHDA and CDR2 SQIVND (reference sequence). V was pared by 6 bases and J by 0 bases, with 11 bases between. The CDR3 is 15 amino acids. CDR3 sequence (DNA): TGTGCCAGTAGGGGCCACAGGGCAACTAATGAAAAACTGTTTTTT. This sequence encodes CASRGHRATNEKLFF.

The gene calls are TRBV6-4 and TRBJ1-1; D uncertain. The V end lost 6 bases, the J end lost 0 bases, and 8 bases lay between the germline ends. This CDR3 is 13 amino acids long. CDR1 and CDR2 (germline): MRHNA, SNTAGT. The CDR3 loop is CASRATMNTEAFF. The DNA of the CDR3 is TGTGCCAGCAGGGCCACCATGAACACTGAAGCTTTCTTT.

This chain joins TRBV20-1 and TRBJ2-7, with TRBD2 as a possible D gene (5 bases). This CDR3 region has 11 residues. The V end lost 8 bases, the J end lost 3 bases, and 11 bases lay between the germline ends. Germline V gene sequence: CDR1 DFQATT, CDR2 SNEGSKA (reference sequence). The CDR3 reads CSHSGGYEQYF. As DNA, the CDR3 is TGCAGTCACAGCGGAGGCTACGAGCAGTACTTC.